Presented here are 20 T cell receptor beta chains from one specimen sequenced in a study of lung T cells in sarcoidosis with Löfgren's syndrome listed by TCRdb under 2017. The sequencer listed for this sample is Illumina MiSeq. The raw public data were reprocessed by TCRdb itself: fastp quality trimming at Q25, MiXCR clonotype calling, in-frame beta chains only. Rows are combined by CDR3 protein, so each entry shows the most common genes and DNA. This sample holds tens of thousands of distinct CDR3 sequences; less than 25% were observed only once. Of the sample, about 2% is held by the ten largest clones. Source material: CD4+ T cells from PBMCs. Receptors were obtained from a human donor with sarcoidosis (Löfgren's syndrome or another form), or a control subject (not recorded which).

J is TRBJ2-3 and V is TRBV5-4; D might be TRBD2 (6 bases). V lost 4 bases, J lost 1 base, and 16 bases lay in between. Germline values: CDR1 SGHNT, CDR2 YYREEE (reference sequence). The CDR3 runs to 16 residues. The CDR3 is CASSKRGGTRTDTQYF. The CDR3 coding sequence is TGTGCCAGCAGCAAGAGAGGAGGGACCCGCACAGATACGCAGTATTTT.

Details on this clonotype: A much more abundant neighbour one base away suggests this may be a read error. The rearrangement joins TRBV5-1 to TRBJ2-1, with D possibly matching TRBD1 (6 bases). There are 17 residues in the CDR3. CDR1 SGHRS and CDR2 YFSETQ come from the germline V gene. V lost 4 bases and J 6 bases, leaving 23 bases between the germline ends. CDR3 amino acids: CASSPGTGKGFSNEQFF. The CDR3 DNA is TGCGCCAGCAGCCCCGGAACAGGGAAAGGGTTCAGCAATGAGCAGTTCTTC.

This clonotype has a count of ten or more. The chain has TRBV5-4 and TRBJ2-1; 7 bases align to TRBD1. The CDR3 has 16 residues. Germline V lookup: CDR1 SGHNT, CDR2 YYREEE (reference sequence). V shed 4 bases and J 0 bases; nucleotides not matched to a gene: 7. DNA of the CDR3: TGTGCCAGCAGCCGCTCCCGGGACAGCTCCTACAATGAGCAGTTCTTC. Translation gives CASSRSRDSSYNEQFF. Combining the CDR3 with reference TRBV5-4 and TRBJ2-1 gives the whole variable domain ETGVTQSPTHLIKTRGQQVTLRCSSQSGHNTVSWYQQALGQGPQFIFQYYREEENGRGNFPPRFSGLQFPNYSSELNVNALELDDSALYLCASSRSRDSSYNEQFFGPGTRLTVL.

This clonotype has only a few counts. The rearrangement joins TRBV7-9 to TRBJ1-3, with no clear D. Germline assignment: CDR1 SEHNR and CDR2 FQNEAQ (reference sequence). This CDR3 region has 15 residues. Trimming stripped 1 base from V and 3 bases from J, with 10 bases between. CDR3 loop: CASSLVGVVGNTIYF. CDR3 sequence (DNA): TGTGCCAGCAGCTTAGTCGGGGTAGTTGGAAACACCATATATTTT.

As for this clonotype: A clone one base away is much larger, so this may be a read error. The genes are TRBV6-1 and TRBJ1-1, with D maybe TRBD1 (6 bases). Germline lookup yields CDR1 MNHNS and CDR2 SASEGT. This CDR3 contains 13 residues. CDR3: CASTTGLNAEAFF. DNA for the CDR3: TGTGCCAGCACCACAGGGTTGAACGCTGAAGCTTTCTTT.

This clonotype has more than one count but fewer than ten. The gene calls are TRBV29-1 and TRBJ2-2; D unclear. Germline-derived CDR1 and CDR2 are SQVTM and ANQGSEA. Deletions cut 5 bases from V and 5 bases from J, with 9 bases between. The CDR3 is 12 residues long. The CDR3, as DNA: TGCAGCGTTTCCCGAGGAACCGGGGAGCTGTTTTTT. This encodes CSVSRGTGELFF.

As to this clonotype: A read error is possible here, since a much larger clone lies one base away. The rearrangement uses TRBV3-1 and TRBJ1-1, with D tentatively TRBD1 (5 bases). The ends were cut back, 2 bases at V and 3 bases at J, with 10 bases in the middle. The CDR3 contains 14 residues. Germline values: CDR1 LGHDT, CDR2 YNNKEL (reference sequence). In nucleotides, the CDR3 is TGTGCCAGCAGCCAAACGGACACTGACACTGAAGCTTTCTTT. Amino acids: CASSQTDTDTEAFF.

This clonotype appeared a few times. V is TRBV7-2 and J is TRBJ1-1; 8 positions match TRBD1. This CDR3 is built from 14 residues. The ends lost 3 bases at V and 10 bases at J; junction bases unmatched: 10. Germline V gene lookup returns CDR1 SGHTA and CDR2 FQGNSA. CDR3 in amino acids: CASSFPPGGGVAFF. The CDR3, as DNA: TGTGCCAGCAGCTTCCCCCCAGGGGGCGGGGTAGCTTTCTTT.

As concerns this clonotype: With a much larger clone just one base away, this may be a read error. The genes are TRBV20-1 and TRBJ2-7; perhaps D is TRBD1 or TRBD2 (5 bases each). V lost 7 bases and J lost 5, with 18 bases in between. The CDR3 loop spans 13 amino acids. The germline V gene encodes CDR1 DFQATT and CDR2 SNEGSKA (reference sequence). The DNA for the CDR3 is TGCAGTGGACGCAGGGAGCGCTTGAACGAGCAGTACGTC. Translated: CSGRRERLNEQYV.

As for this clonotype: A single base separates this from a much larger clone, so it may be a read error. The chain has TRBV27 and TRBJ2-1; perhaps TRBD1 as D (7 bases). The CDR3 contains 17 residues. Germline V gene lookup returns CDR1 MNHEY and CDR2 SMNVEV (reference sequence). Trimming shortened V by 5 bases and J by 7 bases, and 24 bases separated the two germline ends. Here the CDR3 reads CASSLDLPEGARNEQFF. CDR3 nucleotides: TGTGCCAGCAGTCTGGACCTCCCGGAGGGGGCCAGGAATGAGCAGTTCTTC.

The chain has TRBV2 and TRBJ1-2; 8 bases are shared with TRBD1. The CDR3 is 14 residues long. The germline V gene encodes CDR1 SNHLY and CDR2 FYNNEI. V dropped 5 bases and J dropped 4; count of bases not matched to a gene: 6. CDR3: CASSTGQDRYGYTF. The CDR3 bases are TGTGCCAGCAGTACGGGACAGGATCGCTATGGCTACACCTTC.

This clonotype was seen many times. The CDR3 spells CSPSDGYYEQYV. As DNA, the CDR3 is TGCAGTCCCAGCGACGGATACTACGAGCAGTACGTC. The chain has TRBV20-1 and TRBJ2-7; D ambiguous. The CDR3 runs to 12 residues. Germline CDR1 and CDR2: DFQATT and SNEGSKA (reference sequence). V dropped 8 bases and J dropped 3 bases, with 14 bases sitting between them.

The chain has TRBV9 and TRBJ2-5, with no clear D. Germline CDR1 SGDLS, CDR2 YYNGEE. V shed 0 bases and J shed 2 bases, with 8 bases lying between them. The CDR3 runs 14 residues. DNA of the CDR3: TGTGCCAGCAGCGTAGGGACCCAACAAGAGACCCAGTACTTC. Encoded protein: CASSVGTQQETQYF.

In its sample, this clonotype was seen a few times. V is TRBV29-1 and J is TRBJ1-2; 9 bases are a match to TRBD1. CDR1 is SQVTM, CDR2 ANQGSEA, per germline. The CDR3 runs to 13 residues. V shed 4 bases and J 4 bases; nucleotides not matched to a gene: 4. CDR3 DNA: TGCAGCGTTGTGCGGGACAGGGTCTATGGCTACACCTTC. Translation gives CSVVRDRVYGYTF.

This rearrangement joins TRBV5-1 to TRBJ2-5, with D perhaps matching TRBD1 or TRBD2 (5 bases each). This CDR3 spans 15 amino acids. The germline gives CDR1 SGHRS, CDR2 YFSETQ. V was shortened by 5 bases and J by 2 bases, with 16 bases between the two germline ends. CDR3 DNA: TGCGCCAGCAGAGGGACCGTCACCGGGCAAGAGACCCAGTACTTC. This translates into CASRGTVTGQETQYF.

A word on this clonotype: A read error may be the cause here, since a much bigger clone is one base away. The CDR3 region has the DNA TGTGCCGGCACTCCAACGGGACCCCCCTACGAGCAGTACTTC. Protein: CAGTPTGPPYEQYF. This chain uses TRBV27 with TRBJ2-7; either TRBD1 or TRBD2 may fit D (5 bases each). This CDR3 contains 14 residues. The V end was cut by 11 bases, the J end by 2 bases, with 19 bases between. Germline values: CDR1 MNHEY, CDR2 SMNVEV (reference sequence).

The chain combines TRBV20-1 with TRBJ1-3; perhaps TRBD1 as D (6 bases). The V and J ends lost 5 bases and 0 bases respectively, with 14 bases between them. Germline CDR1 and CDR2: DFQATT and SNEGSKA (reference sequence). The CDR3 is 15 amino acids. CDR3 DNA: TGCAGTGCTCTGAGGGGGTCCCTCTCTGGAAACACCATATATTTT. It yields the protein CSALRGSLSGNTIYF.

The CDR3 loop is CAWSGNGHYNSPLHF. DNA for the CDR3: TGTGCCTGGAGTGGAAATGGCCACTATAATTCACCCCTCCACTTT. V and J are TRBV30 and TRBJ1-6, with D hard to call. The CDR3 contains 15 residues. Deletions cut 1 base from V and 3 bases from J, with 10 bases between. The germline V gene encodes CDR1 GTSNPN and CDR2 SVGIG (reference sequence).

The chain employs TRBV2 and TRBJ1-4, with D perhaps TRBD1 (6 bases). This CDR3 has 15 amino acids. The germline CDR1 and CDR2 sequences are SNHLY and FYNNEI. V was shortened by 7 bases and J by 6 bases, with 18 bases between the two germline ends. The DNA of the CDR3 is TGTGCCAGCACCCTCTGGGGGGGGCTGGATGAAAAACTGTTTTTT. This gives the protein CASTLWGGLDEKLFF.

There are many counts of this clonotype. This chain links TRBV15 with TRBJ2-5; D possibly corresponds to TRBD2 (6 bases). Germline V gene lookup returns CDR1 LNHNV and CDR2 YYDKDF (reference sequence). V lost 0 bases and J 5 bases, leaving 13 bases between the germline ends. The CDR3 length is 15 residues. The DNA for the CDR3 is TGTGCCACCAGCAGAGATCCGGGGGTTGGGGAGACCCAGTACTTC. Translating gives CATSRDPGVGETQYF.